The sequence of this T cell receptor (beta chain) was determined in a study of blood T cell repertoires in COVID-19. Germline assignment: CDR1 LNHDA and CDR2 SQIVND (reference sequence). Losses at the gene ends were 3 bases for V and 8 bases for J; bases not matched to a gene: 19. This CDR3 contains 18 residues. Profiling relied on immunoSEQ multiplex PCR, and the TCRdb table lists in-frame clones only, not all of them. This table holds approximately 170,000 clones, approximately 84% found once. Source material: PBMCs or T cells enriched from blood (not recorded which). This TCR was recovered from a woman aged 25 to 45 who had recovered from COVID-19. The chain has TRBV19 and TRBJ1-5; 7 bases match TRBD1. As DNA, the CDR3 is TGTGCCAGTAGTATTGAGAGTCCCGACCAAAGACAGGGCAAGCCCCAGCATTTT. Translating gives CASSIESPDQRQGKPQHF.